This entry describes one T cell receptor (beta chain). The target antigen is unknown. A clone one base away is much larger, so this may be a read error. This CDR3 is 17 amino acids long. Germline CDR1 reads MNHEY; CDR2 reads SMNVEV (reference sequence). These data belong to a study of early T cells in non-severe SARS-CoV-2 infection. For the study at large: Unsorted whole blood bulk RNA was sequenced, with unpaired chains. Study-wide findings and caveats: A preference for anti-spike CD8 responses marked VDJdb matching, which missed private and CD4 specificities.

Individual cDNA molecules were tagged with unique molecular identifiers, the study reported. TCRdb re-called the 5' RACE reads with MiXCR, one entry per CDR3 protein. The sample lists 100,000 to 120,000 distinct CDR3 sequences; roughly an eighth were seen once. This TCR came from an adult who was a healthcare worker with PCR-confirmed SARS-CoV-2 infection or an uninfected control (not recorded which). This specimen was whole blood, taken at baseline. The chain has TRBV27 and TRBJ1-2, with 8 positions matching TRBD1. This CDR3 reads CASSADRVTIYNYDYTF. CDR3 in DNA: TGTGCCAGCAGTGCGGACAGGGTTACGATTTATAACTATGACTACACCTTC.